The present T cell receptor (beta chain) was sequenced within a study of blood T cell repertoires in COVID-19. Trimming removed 7 bases from V and 5 bases from J, with 23 bases in between. The CDR3 has 16 residues. CDR1 is PRHDT, CDR2 FYEKMQ, per germline (reference sequence). Generated by immunoSEQ multiplex PCR, the TCRdb table keeps only in-frame clones and is missing some. Counted here are fewer than 350,000 clones, around 85% occurring once; the ten biggest clones make up around 2.1%. The sequenced material came from peripheral blood. This receptor was obtained from a woman in her 30s who had recovered from COVID-19. The rearrangement links TRBV13 to TRBJ1-2; no clear D. The CDR3 sequence is CASTIQEGRGTYGYTF. CDR3 coding DNA: TGTGCCAGCACCATCCAGGAGGGTCGAGGTACATATGGCTACACCTTC. Full variable domain (remainder filled in from reference TRBV13 and TRBJ1-2): AAGVIQSPRHLIKEKRETATLKCYPIPRHDTVYWYQQGPGQDPQFLISFYEKMQSDKGSIPDRFSAQQFSDYHSELNMSSLELGDSALYFCASTIQEGRGTYGYTFGSGTRLTVV.